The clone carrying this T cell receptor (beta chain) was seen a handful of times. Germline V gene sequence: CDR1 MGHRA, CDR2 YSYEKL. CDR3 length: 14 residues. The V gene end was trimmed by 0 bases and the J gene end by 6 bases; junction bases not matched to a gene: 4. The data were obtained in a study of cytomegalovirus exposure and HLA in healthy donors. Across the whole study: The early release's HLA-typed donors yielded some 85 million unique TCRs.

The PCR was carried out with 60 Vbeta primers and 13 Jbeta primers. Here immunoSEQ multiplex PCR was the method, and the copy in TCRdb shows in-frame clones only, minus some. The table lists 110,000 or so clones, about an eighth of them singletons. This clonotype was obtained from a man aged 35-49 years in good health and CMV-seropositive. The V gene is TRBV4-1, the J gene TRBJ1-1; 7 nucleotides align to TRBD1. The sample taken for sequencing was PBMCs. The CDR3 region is CASSQDQRGPEAFF. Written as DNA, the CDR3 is TGCGCCAGCAGCCAAGATCAGAGGGGGCCTGAAGCTTTCTTT.